This TCR beta chain was sequenced in a study of OX40 agonist ivuxolimab in advanced cancers. This clone was seen only once. Patients were excluded for autoimmune disease history or systemic immunosuppression. Germline CDR1 and CDR2: KGHSH and LQKENI. The V and J ends lost 2 bases and 0 bases respectively, with 8 bases between them. This CDR3 region has 14 residues. Measured with immunoSEQ multiplex PCR; TCRdb has only the in-frame clones, and not every one. The table has roughly 45,000 clones, about three quarters seen once. The source of this sequence is an adult with an advanced solid tumor such as melanoma, head and neck, liver or kidney cancer. The chain combines TRBV18 with TRBJ2-7, with D unclear. Material: CD4+ or CD8+ T cells sorted from blood, obtained in a trial of the OX40 agonist ivuxolimab. CDR3 protein: CASSPFQDSYEQYF. In nucleotides, the CDR3 is TGTGCCAGCTCACCATTTCAGGACTCCTACGAGCAGTACTTC. Complete variable domain (other parts from reference TRBV18 and TRBJ2-7): NAGVMQNPRHLVRRRGQEARLRCSPMKGHSHVYWYRQLPEEGLKFMVYLQKENIIDESGMPKERFSAEFPKEGPSILRIQQVVRGDSAAYFCASSPFQDSYEQYFGPGTRLTVT.